Presented here are 13 T cell receptor beta chains from one specimen sequenced in a study of T cell repertoires in cytomegalovirus infection. No cognate antigen is known for these TCRs. TCRdb ran MiXCR on the reads and lists one entry per CDR3 protein. The sample records roughly 730,000 distinct CDR3 sequences, 30% to 40% being singletons. The specimen was cultured PBMCs, collected from culture after CMV antigen stimulation. The receptors were sampled from a human donor in good health (CMV status not recorded). Some clones in this sample may be carry-over from other donors' samples.

This clonotype was counted ten times or more. The chain has TRBV10-3 and TRBJ1-2; 7 bases map to TRBD1. Looked up from germline, CDR1 is ENHRY and CDR2 is SYGVKD. This CDR3 contains 15 residues. V lost 4 bases, J lost 6 bases, and 11 bases stayed unmatched. The CDR3 DNA follows: TGTGCCATCAGTGGACAGGGTAGTCTATTAGATGGCTACACCTTC. Translated, it gives CAISGQGSLLDGYTF.

The chain is built from TRBV10-3 and TRBJ1-1; TRBD1 matches 7 bases. The germline V gene encodes CDR1 ENHRY and CDR2 SYGVKD. Trimming at V came to 5 bases and at J to 5 bases, leaving 11 bases not matched to a gene. The CDR3 is made up of 15 amino acids. Here the CDR3 reads CAISSREGARTEAFF. In DNA, the CDR3 is TGTGCCATCAGTTCCCGCGAGGGGGCGAGGACTGAAGCTTTCTTT.

V gene TRBV7-9 combines with J gene TRBJ2-7; D is ambiguous. The CDR3 is made up of 13 amino acids. Germline V gene data show CDR1 as SEHNR and CDR2 as FQNEAQ (reference sequence). Trimming cost V 0 bases and J 2 bases, with 5 bases left between them. The CDR3 DNA reads TGTGCCAGCAGCTTAGCGGACCCCTACGAGCAGTACTTC. It specifies CASSLADPYEQYF.

The chain is built from TRBV20-1 and TRBJ1-3; no clear D gene. Trimming pared 3 bases from V and 0 bases from J, leaving 12 bases between. CDR1 DFQATT and CDR2 SNEGSKA come from the germline V gene (reference sequence). This CDR3 spans 15 amino acids. The CDR3 protein is CSASRTPSSGNTIYF. CDR3 in DNA: TGCAGTGCTAGCCGCACCCCGAGCTCTGGAAACACCATATATTTT.

V gene TRBV6-1 combines with J gene TRBJ2-5; tentatively, D is TRBD1 (6 bases). CDR3 length: 13 amino acids. Germline CDR1 and CDR2: MNHNS and SASEGT. The V gene lost 5 bases and the J gene lost 7 bases, with 14 bases spanning the gap. The CDR3 sequence: CASSYTRGWTQYF. For the CDR3, the DNA is TGTGCCAGCAGTTACACCAGGGGTTGGACCCAGTACTTC.

In this sample, this clonotype turned up many times. The chain has TRBV7-2 and TRBJ2-5, with a tentative D call TRBD2 (6 bases). The V gene lost 5 bases and the J gene lost 1 base, with 14 bases spanning the gap. The CDR3 runs to 15 residues. Germline CDR1 reads SGHTA; CDR2 reads FQGNSA. CDR3 nucleotide sequence: TGTGCCAGCAGCCCCAACGGGGGAGCCCAAGAGACCCAGTACTTC. It yields the protein CASSPNGGAQETQYF. Drawing the rest from reference TRBV7-2 and TRBJ2-5, the complete variable domain is GAGVSQSPSNKVTEKGKDVELRCDPISGHTALYWYRQSLGQGLEFLIYFQGNSAPDKSGLPSDRFSAERTGGSVSTLTIQRTQQEDSAVYLCASSPNGGAQETQYFGPGTRLLVL.

The rearrangement joins TRBV12-3 or TRBV12-4 to TRBJ2-1, with TRBD1 matching 9 bases. Trimming removed 2 bases from V and 8 bases from J; junction bases left unmatched: 7. The CDR3 has 15 amino acids. CDR3 DNA sequence: TGTGCCAGCAGTTTAACCGGGACAGGGTGGTATGAGCAGTTCTTC. Its protein is CASSLTGTGWYEQFF.

The V gene is TRBV11-2, the J gene TRBJ1-2, with D perhaps matching TRBD1 (5 bases). V was clipped by 5 bases and J by 7 bases, with 11 bases between them. The CDR3 extends over 12 amino acids. Germline values: CDR1 SGHAT, CDR2 FQNNGV. This chain's CDR3 is CASSPGLTGYTF. The DNA of the CDR3 is TGTGCCAGCAGCCCGGGGCTCACTGGCTACACCTTC.

This chain joins TRBV7-8 and TRBJ1-6, with D maybe TRBD1 (5 bases). Trimming removed 5 bases from V and 7 bases from J, with 18 bases in between. The length of the CDR3 is 16 residues. Germline-derived CDR1 and CDR2 are SGHVS and FQNEAQ. In nucleotides, the CDR3 is TGTGCCAGCAGCCTCCGGGACTCCTCCCGGAATTCACCCCTCCACTTT. This encodes CASSLRDSSRNSPLHF.

V is TRBV6-1 and J is TRBJ2-2; the D call may be TRBD1 or TRBD2 (5 bases each). This CDR3 spans 14 amino acids. Germline assignment: CDR1 MNHNS and CDR2 SASEGT. Trimming cost V 8 bases and J 2 bases, with 12 bases left between them. CDR3 nucleotides: TGTGCCAGCTATAAGGGGAGCAACACCGGGGAGCTGTTTTTT. This gives the protein CASYKGSNTGELFF.

The V gene is TRBV4-2, the J gene TRBJ2-3; D perhaps matches TRBD2 (7 bases). The CDR3 length is 16 residues. The V gene's germline CDR1 is LGHNA and CDR2 YNFKEQ. V was pared by 4 bases and J by 4 bases, with 18 bases between. Here the CDR3 DNA reads TGTGCCAGCAGCCCTCTGGTGGGGGGGGCCGCAGATACGCAGTATTTT. It codes for CASSPLVGGAADTQYF.

This clonotype was recorded a few times. The chain links TRBV6-1 to TRBJ2-1, with 10 bases that match TRBD2. Germline-derived CDR1 and CDR2 are MNHNS and SASEGT. The CDR3 runs 16 residues. V gave up 2 bases and J gave up 8 bases; unmatched junction bases: 9. DNA of the CDR3: TGTGCCAGCAGTGAAACTCGAGCGGGAGGGGGGGATGAGCAGTTCTTC. It translates to CASSETRAGGGDEQFF.

The V and J genes are TRBV7-8 and TRBJ1-5, with no clear D. This CDR3 spans 16 amino acids. Trimming shortened V by 3 bases and J by 3 bases, and 15 bases separated the two germline ends. Germline CDR1 is SGHVS and CDR2 is FQNEAQ. CDR3 region: CASSFSQRLPNQPQHF. In DNA, the CDR3 is TGTGCCAGCAGCTTCAGCCAACGGCTACCCAATCAGCCCCAGCATTTT. Full variable domain (remainder filled in from reference TRBV7-8 and TRBJ1-5): GAGVSQSPRYKVAKRGQDVALRCDPISGHVSLFWYQQALGQGPEFLTYFQNEAQLDKSGLPSDRFFAERPEGSVSTLKIQRTQQEDSAVYLCASSFSQRLPNQPQHFGDGTRLSIL.